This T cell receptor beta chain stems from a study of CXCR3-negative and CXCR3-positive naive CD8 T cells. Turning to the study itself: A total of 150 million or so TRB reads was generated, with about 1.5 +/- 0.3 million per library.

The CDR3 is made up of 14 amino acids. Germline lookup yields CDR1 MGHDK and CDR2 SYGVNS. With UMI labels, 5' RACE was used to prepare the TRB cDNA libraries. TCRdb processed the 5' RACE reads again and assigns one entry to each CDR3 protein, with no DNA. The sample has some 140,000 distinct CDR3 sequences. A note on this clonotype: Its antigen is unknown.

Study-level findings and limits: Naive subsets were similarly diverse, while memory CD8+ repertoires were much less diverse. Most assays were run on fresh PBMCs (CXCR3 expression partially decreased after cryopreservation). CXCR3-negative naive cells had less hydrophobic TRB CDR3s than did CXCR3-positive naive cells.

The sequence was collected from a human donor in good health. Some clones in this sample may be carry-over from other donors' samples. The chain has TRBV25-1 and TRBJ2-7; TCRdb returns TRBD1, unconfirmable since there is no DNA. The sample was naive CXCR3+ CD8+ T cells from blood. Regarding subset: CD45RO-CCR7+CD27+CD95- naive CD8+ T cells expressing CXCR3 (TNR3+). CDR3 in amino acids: CASSEGGNLYEQYF.